Listed here are 19 T cell receptor beta chains from one sample, sequenced in a study of beta chain features in type 1 diabetes. Study outcomes and limitations: Significant though moderate, a shortening of TCRB CDR3s appeared in all four CD4+ subsets of Type 1 diabetes patients.

These receptors' targets are unknown. Investigators reverse transcribed all isolated RNA, so they sequenced expressed TCRB transcripts. TCRdb's table, derived via immunoSEQ multiplex PCR, lists solely in-frame clones and lacks some. The profile covers hundreds of thousands of clones, with about an eighth appearing a single time and 0.022% taken by the ten largest. The sequencing sample was made of naive CD4+ T cells from blood. The receptors originated from a man between 18 and 35 years old with type 1 diabetes.

V gene TRBV4-2 combines with J gene TRBJ2-7, with 8 bases identical to TRBD2. Trimming cost V 2 bases and J 4 bases; bases outside gene matches: 7. Germline-derived CDR1 and CDR2 are LGHNA and YNFKEQ. This CDR3 has 15 residues. CDR3: CASSQTSGYSYEQYF. CDR3 bases: TGTGCCAGCAGCCAAACTAGCGGATATTCATACGAGCAGTACTTC.

This clone was counted only a few times. The chain is built from TRBV27 and TRBJ2-5; TRBD1 agrees at 10 bases. The CDR3 is 16 residues long. V dropped 5 bases and J dropped 2; count of bases not matched to a gene: 8. CDR1 and CDR2 (germline): MNHEY, SMNVEV (reference sequence). CDR3 region: CASSPWTGGKQETQYF. The CDR3 DNA reads as TGTGCCAGCAGTCCTTGGACAGGGGGAAAACAAGAGACCCAGTACTTC.

The rearrangement links TRBV7-9 to TRBJ1-2; D remains unclear. Germline-derived CDR1 and CDR2 are SEHNR and FQNEAQ (reference sequence). This CDR3 spans 12 amino acids. V dropped 1 base and J dropped 5 bases, with 5 bases sitting between them. The DNA for the CDR3 is TGTGCCAGCAGCTTAGTTGAGTATGGCTACACCTTC. As protein: CASSLVEYGYTF.

In its sample, this clone was seen a few times. The V call is TRBV6-5, the J call TRBJ2-1, with no clear D. Trimming removed 6 bases at V and 9 bases at J, with 12 bases between. The CDR3 runs to 12 residues. CDR1 is MNHEY and CDR2 is SVGAGI in the germline V gene. The CDR3 is CASRRHPGEQFF. The CDR3 bases are TGTGCCAGCAGGCGACACCCCGGTGAGCAGTTCTTC.

The chain employs TRBV7-9 and TRBJ2-7; 7 bases agree with TRBD1. Germline CDR1 is SEHNR and CDR2 is FQNEAQ (reference sequence). This CDR3 is built from 14 residues. The trim removed 5 bases at V and 0 bases at J, leaving 4 bases unmatched. CDR3 sequence (DNA): TGTGCCAGCAGCCCCGGACAGGTCTCCTACGAGCAGTACTTC. Translating it yields CASSPGQVSYEQYF.

This clone was observed a few times. J is TRBJ2-7 and V is TRBV11-3; D might be TRBD1 or TRBD2, each matching 6 bases. Germline CDR1 is SGHNT and CDR2 is YENEEA. CDR3 size: 18 residues. Trimming took 0 bases from V and 0 from J, leaving 18 bases between them. CDR3 in amino acids: CASSLDLTGTSLSYEQYF. As DNA, the CDR3 is TGTGCCAGCAGCTTAGATCTCACAGGGACTTCCCTCTCCTACGAGCAGTACTTC. The full variable domain, completed using reference TRBV11-3 and TRBJ2-7, is EAGVVQSPRYKIIEKKQPVAFWCNPISGHNTLYWYLQNLGQGPELLIRYENEEAVDDSQLPKDRFSAERLKGVDSTLKIQPAELGDSAVYLCASSLDLTGTSLSYEQYFGPGTRLTVT.

The genes are TRBV5-1 and TRBJ2-1, with unresolved D. With 1 base removed from V and 10 bases from J, the gap between germline ends came to 6 bases. The CDR3 runs to 11 residues. CDR1 is SGHRS and CDR2 is YFSETQ in the germline V gene. Written as DNA, the CDR3 is TGCGCCAGCAGCTTGACAGTAGAGCAGTTCTTC. It specifies CASSLTVEQFF.

The V call is TRBV4-1, the J call TRBJ1-2; D is possibly TRBD1 (5 bases). The CDR3 is made up of 16 amino acids. The V and J ends lost 4 bases and 0 bases respectively, with 15 bases between them. Germline V gene data show CDR1 as MGHRA and CDR2 as YSYEKL. The CDR3 nucleotides read TGCGCCAGCAGCCGCAATCCAGGGTTAGCTAACTATGGCTACACCTTC. It specifies CASSRNPGLANYGYTF.

The DNA for the CDR3 is TGTGCCAGCAGCTCTAAGGACTACTCCTACAATGAGCAGTTCTTC. Its translation is CASSSKDYSYNEQFF. This sequence joins TRBV5-4 and TRBJ2-1; possibly TRBD2 for D (6 bases). The germline CDR1 and CDR2 sequences are SGHNT and YYREEE (reference sequence). Trimming cost V 3 bases and J 0 bases, with 10 bases left between them. The CDR3 length is 15 residues.

V gene TRBV4-1 combines with J gene TRBJ2-5; TRBD2 matches 10 bases. Trimming cost V 0 bases and J 1 base; bases outside gene matches: 11. Germline lookup yields CDR1 MGHRA and CDR2 YSYEKL. This CDR3 region has 19 residues. The CDR3 region is CASSQEDGDSGGPQETQYF. For the CDR3, the DNA is TGCGCCAGCAGCCAAGAAGACGGGGATAGCGGGGGGCCCCAAGAGACCCAGTACTTC.

The V gene is TRBV7-9, the J gene TRBJ1-6; 8 bases line up with TRBD1. J lost 8 bases, V lost 6 bases, and 6 bases had no gene match. CDR3 length: 14 residues. Germline CDR1 and CDR2: SEHNR and FQNEAQ (reference sequence). The CDR3 loop reads CASSPDRGDSPLHF. Here the CDR3 DNA reads TGTGCCAGCAGTCCCGACAGGGGAGATTCACCCCTCCACTTT.

V usage is TRBV19 and J usage is TRBJ1-6, with D possibly being TRBD1 (5 bases). Germline V lookup: CDR1 LNHDA, CDR2 SQIVND (reference sequence). The CDR3 spans 17 residues. The V end was cut by 1 base, the J end by 4 bases, with 14 bases between. The CDR3 here is CASSIAVTGEYNSPLHF. The DNA of the CDR3 is TGTGCCAGTAGTATAGCGGTAACAGGAGAGTATAATTCACCCCTCCACTTT.

V and J are TRBV10-3 and TRBJ1-2, with a weak D call TRBD1 (6 bases). Germline loops: CDR1 ENHRY, CDR2 SYGVKD. The CDR3 has 13 amino acids. V lost 7 bases to trimming and J lost 6 bases, with 15 bases between them. The CDR3 here is CAITEGDFHGYTF. The CDR3 region has the DNA TGTGCCATCACCGAGGGGGACTTTCATGGCTACACCTTC.

This chain connects TRBV5-1 to TRBJ2-7; D unclear. This CDR3 is 11 amino acids long. The V gene's germline CDR1 is SGHRS and CDR2 YFSETQ. The V gene lost 5 bases and the J gene lost 4 bases, with 7 bases spanning the gap. Written as DNA, the CDR3 is TGCGCCAGCAGTTACGAGTACGAGCAGTACTTC. It codes for CASSYEYEQYF. The full variable domain, rest sourced from reference TRBV5-1 and TRBJ2-7, is KAGVTQTPRYLIKTRGQQVTLSCSPISGHRSVSWYQQTPGQGLQFLFEYFSETQRNKGNFPGRFSGRQFSNSRSEMNVSTLELGDSALYLCASSYEYEQYFGPGTRLTVT.

The chain joins TRBV7-6 to TRBJ2-1; D remains ambiguous. Germline CDR1 SGHVS, CDR2 FNYEAQ. Deletions cut 1 base from V and 0 bases from J, with 16 bases between. The CDR3 loop spans 18 amino acids. CDR3 sequence: CASSLDVVGVSSYNEQFF. CDR3 nucleotides: TGTGCCAGCAGCTTAGACGTCGTGGGCGTAAGCTCCTACAATGAGCAGTTCTTC.

This clone has just a few counts. This chain joins TRBV9 and TRBJ2-1; the D is unclear. Trimming removed 4 bases from V and 6 bases from J, with 20 bases in between. Germline values: CDR1 SGDLS, CDR2 YYNGEE. This CDR3 has 16 residues. CDR3 in amino acids: CASSFNTHKRTNEQFF. The CDR3 DNA reads as TGTGCCAGCAGCTTTAATACTCACAAGAGGACCAATGAGCAGTTCTTC.

The table lists this clone with a few counts. The V call is TRBV4-1, the J call TRBJ1-3; the D gene is possibly TRBD1 (5 bases). The length of the CDR3 is 14 residues. Trimming cost V 1 base and J 7 bases, with 11 bases left between them. The germline gives CDR1 MGHRA, CDR2 YSYEKL. The DNA for the CDR3 is TGCGCCAGCAGCCAAGTAACAGGTCCTAACACCATATATTTT. This gives the protein CASSQVTGPNTIYF.

The chain is built from TRBV11-3 and TRBJ1-1, with D unresolved. Trimming shortened V by 4 bases and J by 1 base, and 4 bases separated the two germline ends. The CDR3 spans 12 residues. In germline, CDR1 is SGHNT, CDR2 YENEEA. The CDR3 loop reads CASSYANTEAFF. The CDR3 region has the DNA TGTGCCAGCAGCTACGCGAACACTGAAGCTTTCTTT.

This clone was seen more than once but under ten times. The V and J genes are TRBV25-1 and TRBJ2-2; TRBD1 aligns across 8 bases. The CDR3 runs to 15 residues. V dropped 4 bases and J dropped 6; count of bases not matched to a gene: 7. Per the germline V gene, CDR1 is MGHDK and CDR2 is SYGVNS. The CDR3 region is CASSGLTGVAGELFF. The CDR3 DNA follows: TGTGCCAGCAGTGGCTTGACAGGGGTGGCCGGGGAGCTGTTTTTT. Full variable domain (outside the CDR3, taken from reference TRBV25-1 and TRBJ2-2): EADIYQTPRYLVIGTGKKITLECSQTMGHDKMYWYQQDPGMELHLIHYSYGVNSTEKGDLSSESTVSRIRTEHFPLTLESARPSHTSQYLCASSGLTGVAGELFFGEGSRLTVL.